This TCR beta chain was sequenced for a study of T cell repertoires in cytomegalovirus infection. The trim removed 5 bases at V and 2 bases at J, leaving 11 bases unmatched. Germline V gives CDR1 SGHTA, CDR2 FQGNSA. CDR3 length: 18 amino acids. TCRdb analysed the reads with MiXCR anew, one entry per CDR3 protein. The data show hundreds of thousands of distinct CDR3 sequences, with roughly 35% seen just once and around 2.8% held by the top ten. This clonotype has a handful of counts. The chain carries TRBV7-2 and TRBJ2-3; TRBD2 agrees at 12 bases. What was sequenced was PBMCs. The TCR comes from a human donor in good health (CMV status not recorded). Some clones in this sample may be carry-over from other donors' samples. CDR3 amino acids: CASSQTRLAGEFTDTQYF. The CDR3 DNA is TGTGCCAGCAGCCAAACCAGACTAGCGGGAGAGTTCACAGATACGCAGTATTTT.